One and the same sample provided the 20 T cell receptor beta chains below, sequenced in a study of cytomegalovirus exposure and HLA in healthy donors. Produced via immunoSEQ multiplex PCR; TCRdb's table is partial and in-frame only. Seen here are 120,000 or so clones, around 90% observed once, and the top ten hold roughly 2%. Source material: PBMCs. The receptors stem from a woman aged 18-29 years in good health and CMV-seronegative.

The chain links TRBV7-2 to TRBJ2-5, with 12 bases that match TRBD2. The germline V gene has CDR1 SGHTA and CDR2 FQGNSA. The CDR3 length is 15 residues. The V segment lost 6 bases and the J segment 5 bases; nucleotides outside the gene matches: 7. The CDR3 spells CASSHRLAGAETQYF. For the CDR3, the DNA is TGTGCCAGCAGTCATAGACTAGCGGGAGCTGAGACCCAGTACTTC.

V gene TRBV9 combines with J gene TRBJ2-3; 7 bases match TRBD2. Trimming cost V 4 bases and J 1 base; bases outside gene matches: 6. Looked up from germline, CDR1 is SGDLS and CDR2 is YYNGEE. The CDR3 has 15 amino acids. Here the CDR3 DNA reads TGTGCCAGCAGCCTCACCCTAGCGGGCACAGATACGCAGTATTTT. Translated, it gives CASSLTLAGTDTQYF.

The V call is TRBV4-1, the J call TRBJ1-5, with 7 bases aligning to TRBD1. J lost 0 bases, V lost 1 base, and 6 bases had no gene match. CDR3 size: 17 residues. Germline lookup yields CDR1 MGHRA and CDR2 YSYEKL. CDR3 loop: CASSQVPTGLSNQPQHF. CDR3 bases: TGCGCCAGCAGCCAAGTGCCGACAGGGCTTAGCAATCAGCCCCAGCATTTT.

The J gene is TRBJ2-5, the V gene TRBV5-4, with D unclear. The CDR3 spans 15 residues. CDR1 is SGHNT and CDR2 is YYREEE in the germline V gene (reference sequence). The V end was cut by 0 bases, the J end by 1 base, with 10 bases between. The CDR3 protein is CASSLVTDFQETQYF. The CDR3 DNA reads TGTGCCAGCAGCTTGGTCACAGATTTCCAAGAGACCCAGTACTTC.

The chain couples TRBV4-3 to TRBJ2-1; D is unresolved. CDR3 length equals 13 residues. Germline CDR1 reads LGHNA; CDR2 reads YSLEER. With 0 bases removed from V and 12 bases from J, the gap between germline ends came to 12 bases. CDR3 sequence (DNA): TGCGCCAGCAGCCAAGATCTGGCCTCGGGGCAGTTCTTC. Protein sequence: CASSQDLASGQFF.

Here the CDR3 DNA reads TGCAGTGCTAGCGGGGGCTATGGCTACACCTTC. Amino acid sequence: CSASGGYGYTF. The chain links TRBV20-1 to TRBJ1-2; a weak D match, TRBD1 (5 bases). The CDR3 is made up of 11 amino acids. CDR1 and CDR2 (germline): DFQATT, SNEGSKA (reference sequence). Trimming took 3 bases from V and 4 from J, leaving 6 bases between them.

CDR3 in DNA: TGTGCCAGCAATTCGAGGGCGTCCGGCTACACCTTC. This codes for CASNSRASGYTF. This rearrangement joins TRBV2 to TRBJ1-2, with unresolved D. V lost 7 bases, J lost 8 bases, and 14 bases lay in between. Germline V CDR1 and CDR2: SNHLY, FYNNEI. The CDR3 runs to 12 residues.

V and J are TRBV10-2 and TRBJ2-1; perhaps TRBD2 as D (5 bases). Germline V gives CDR1 WSHSY, CDR2 SAAADI. There are 17 residues in the CDR3. Trimming took off 3 bases at V and 4 bases at J, with 19 bases between the two ends. CDR3 amino acids: CASSERAAGRRYNEQFF. In DNA form, the CDR3 reads TGCGCCAGCAGTGAACGAGCGGCAGGACGACGGTACAATGAGCAGTTCTTC.

This clone was counted between two and nine times. The chain couples TRBV19 to TRBJ2-3, with 7 bases identical to TRBD1. CDR1 and CDR2 from the germline V gene are LNHDA and SQIVND (reference sequence). This CDR3 is built from 14 residues. V was pared by 6 bases and J by 0 bases, with 3 bases of the junction left unmatched. CDR3 sequence reads: CASRPGQSTDTQYF. CDR3 nucleotides: TGTGCCAGTAGACCGGGACAGAGCACAGATACGCAGTATTTT.

The chain uses TRBV29-1 and TRBJ1-1, with TRBD1 identical over 10 bases. This CDR3 region has 16 residues. V lost 5 bases and J lost 0; bases outside the gene matches: 9. Germline loops: CDR1 SQVTM, CDR2 ANQGSEA. The CDR3 bases are TGCAGCGTTCGGGGACCCGGGACAGGGGTGAACACTGAAGCTTTCTTT. As protein: CSVRGPGTGVNTEAFF.

The V gene is TRBV4-1, the J gene TRBJ2-7; 11 bases map to TRBD1. Germline-derived CDR1 and CDR2 are MGHRA and YSYEKL. The CDR3 spans 15 residues. The V gene end was trimmed by 3 bases and the J gene end by 3 bases; junction bases not matched to a gene: 4. Here the CDR3 DNA reads TGCGCCAGCAGCCACGGACAGGGGGCAAACTACGAGCAGTACTTC. Translating gives CASSHGQGANYEQYF.

This clone was seen only a few times. This sequence joins TRBV4-3 and TRBJ2-1; 8 bases map to TRBD2. From germline, CDR1 is LGHNA and CDR2 YSLEER. Trimming took 0 bases from V and 6 from J; bases not matched to a gene: 7. The CDR3 consists of 16 residues. The CDR3 is CASSQDPAGGSNEQFF. CDR3 DNA sequence: TGCGCCAGCAGCCAAGATCCGGCGGGAGGCAGCAATGAGCAGTTCTTC.

As for this clone: Other DNA sequences in this specimen translate into the identical CDR3. The J gene is TRBJ2-5, the V gene TRBV5-4, with D tentatively TRBD1 (6 bases). The germline V gene has CDR1 SGHNT and CDR2 YYREEE (reference sequence). Trimming cost V 0 bases and J 2 bases, with 8 bases left between them. This CDR3 spans 14 amino acids. Here the CDR3 DNA reads TGTGCCAGCAGCTTGGAGAGGGGGCAAGAGACCCAGTACTTC. Its translation is CASSLERGQETQYF.

The rearrangement links TRBV2 to TRBJ1-4, with 9 bases that match TRBD1. The V gene's germline CDR1 is SNHLY and CDR2 FYNNEI. After removal of 8 bases from V and 5 bases from J, the junction contained 3 bases not matched to a gene. The CDR3 totals 13 residues. The CDR3 protein is CASSGTGNEKLFF. CDR3 DNA: TGTGCCAGCTCCGGGACAGGGAATGAAAAACTGTTTTTT.

Here the CDR3 reads CASSQDLATDTQYF. The DNA of the CDR3 is TGTGCCAGCAGCCAGGACTTAGCCACAGATACGCAGTATTTT. The gene calls are TRBV11-1 and TRBJ2-3, with a possible D match to TRBD2 (5 bases). The germline gives CDR1 SGHAT, CDR2 FQDESV (reference sequence). The CDR3 contains 14 residues. Trimming shortened V by 5 bases and J by 2 bases, and 11 bases separated the two germline ends.

In DNA, the CDR3 is TGTGCCAGCAGCTCCTCGGGGACCTACGAGCAGTACTTC. The encoded protein is CASSSSGTYEQYF. The chain joins TRBV7-8 to TRBJ2-7, with D maybe TRBD2 (5 bases). There are 13 residues in the CDR3. Germline V lookup: CDR1 SGHVS, CDR2 FQNEAQ. Between the trimmed V and J ends, which lost 4 bases and 2 bases, there was a span of 9 bases.

The chain uses TRBV5-4 and TRBJ2-7; 11 bases align to TRBD2. Per germline, CDR1 SGHNT and CDR2 YYREEE (reference sequence). Trimming took 4 bases from V and 3 from J; bases not matched to a gene: 6. CDR3 size: 15 residues. CDR3 bases: TGTGCCAGCAGCAAGATAGCGGGAGGGGTCTACGAGCAGTACTTC. Amino acids: CASSKIAGGVYEQYF.

The V gene is TRBV9, the J gene TRBJ2-1, with D possibly matching TRBD1 (5 bases). Germline V lookup: CDR1 SGDLS, CDR2 YYNGEE. Trimming cost V 4 bases and J 9 bases, with 11 bases left between them. CDR3 length equals 12 residues. The CDR3 sequence: CASSSRVGEQFF. CDR3 DNA sequence: TGTGCCAGCAGCTCCAGGGTAGGTGAGCAGTTCTTC. Full variable domain (outside the CDR3, taken from reference TRBV9 and TRBJ2-1): DSGVTQTPKHLITATGQRVTLRCSPRSGDLSVYWYQQSLDQGLQFLIQYYNGEERAKGNILERFSAQQFPDLHSELNLSSLELGDSALYFCASSSRVGEQFFGPGTRLTVL.

This chain connects TRBV7-9 to TRBJ1-4; TRBD1 agrees at 8 bases. Trimming took 11 bases from V and 3 from J; bases not matched to a gene: 11. The CDR3 contains 15 residues. Germline CDR1 is SEHNR and CDR2 is FQNEAQ (reference sequence). The CDR3 DNA sequence: TGTGCCGTGCAGGGGGCGGCCCGGTCTAATGAAAAACTGTTTTTT. Its protein product is CAVQGAARSNEKLFF.

The rearrangement joins TRBV28 to TRBJ2-7, with D possibly being TRBD2 (8 bases). The germline gives CDR1 MDHEN, CDR2 SYDVKM. V was cut by 10 bases and J by 4 bases, with 17 bases left in between. The CDR3 is made up of 13 amino acids. The CDR3 reads CATGGTDRYEQYF. The CDR3 bases are TGTGCCACGGGGGGGACAGATCGGTACGAGCAGTACTTC.